The clone carrying this TCR beta chain was recorded at least ten times. The read ends 3 residues early relative to the CDR3; the germline J gene fills the gap. Donors gave 5 to 8 ml heparinized peripheral whole blood. The trim removed 6 bases at V and 6 bases at J, leaving 14 bases unmatched. CDR3 size: 15 residues. Germline assignment: CDR1 DFQATT and CDR2 SNEGSKA (reference sequence). This record belongs to a study of T cell clonality in common variable immunodeficiency. Produced via immunoSEQ multiplex PCR; TCRdb's table is partial and in-frame only. This sample has 40,000 to 45,000 clones and no singletons, with over 1.3% in the ten largest.

The sequence came from a person aged 18-70 years in good health. The V gene is TRBV20-1, the J gene TRBJ2-1, with TRBD2 identical over 7 bases. Sequencing was done on a sample of peripheral blood mononuclear cells. CDR3 residues: CSAPRPGRAGNEQFF. Partial CDR3 DNA: TGCAGTGCCCCTCGTCCGGGGAGGGCGGGCAATGAG.